The rows below give T cell receptor beta chains drawn from one sample of a study of response to subunit inactivated influenza vaccine. TCRdb independently ran MiXCR on the RT-PCR reads; one entry per CDR3 protein. Seen here are around 570,000 distinct CDR3 sequences, about 8% observed once, and the top ten hold over 10%. Sequences were derived from PBMCs from blood, sampled about 24 months after vaccination. Receptor source: a man between 50 and 75 years old who received an inactivated influenza vaccine. The CDR3 runs from the conserved cysteine through the conserved F or W. D genes are given only for firm matches. Part of the rows lack a size; the others show once, few, many or a class for expanded clones.

clone size: NA; D gene: NA; J gene: TRBJ2-3; V gene: TRBV18; CDR3 protein: CASSPLLSTDTQYF; CDR3 DNA: TGTGCCAGCTCACCCCTGCTGAGCACAGATACGCAGTATTTT
clone size: NA; D gene: NA; J gene: TRBJ1-5; V gene: TRBV7-8; CDR3 protein: CASSLALDNQPQHF; CDR3 DNA: TGTGCCAGCAGCTTAGCCCTGGACAATCAGCCCCAGCATTTT
clone size: NA; D gene: TRBD2; J gene: TRBJ2-2; V gene: TRBV15; CDR3 protein: CATSSPGLATTNTGELFF; CDR3 DNA: TGTGCCACCAGCAGTCCGGGACTAGCGACAACGAACACCGGGGAGCTGTTTTTT
clone size: few; D gene: TRBD2; J gene: TRBJ2-1; V gene: TRBV20-1; CDR3 protein: CSARTLAGVDNEQFF; CDR3 DNA: TGCAGTGCTAGAACCCTAGCGGGAGTGGACAATGAGCAGTTCTTC
clone size: few; D gene: NA; J gene: TRBJ1-3; V gene: TRBV12-3/TRBV12-4; CDR3 protein: CASSLGGDPGNTIYF; CDR3 DNA: TGTGCCAGCAGTTTGGGAGGGGACCCTGGAAACACCATATATTTT
clone size: NA; D gene: TRBD2; J gene: TRBJ2-1; V gene: TRBV15; CDR3 protein: CATSRDPLATRYNEQFF; CDR3 DNA: TGTGCCACCAGCAGGGATCCACTAGCGACCCGTTACAATGAGCAGTTCTTC
clone size: many; D gene: NA; J gene: TRBJ2-2; V gene: TRBV4-2; CDR3 protein: CASSSRRGTGELFF; CDR3 DNA: TGTGCCAGCAGCTCCCGGCGTGGCACCGGGGAGCTGTTTTTT
clone size: few; D gene: NA; J gene: TRBJ1-2; V gene: TRBV6-2/TRBV6-3; CDR3 protein: CASSFPTGPRIFYGYTF; CDR3 DNA: TGTGCCAGCAGTTTCCCGACGGGACCACGGATCTTCTATGGCTACACCTTC
clone size: few; D gene: TRBD2; J gene: TRBJ2-1; V gene: TRBV28; CDR3 protein: CASSISQRGLAGENEQFF; CDR3 DNA: TGTGCCAGCAGTATATCCCAAAGGGGACTAGCGGGGGAGAATGAGCAGTTCTTC
clone size: many; D gene: NA; J gene: TRBJ2-3; V gene: TRBV6-1; CDR3 protein: CASGPDTGRITDTQYF; CDR3 DNA: TGTGCCAGCGGCCCTGATACCGGGCGGATCACAGATACGCAGTATTTT
clone size: NA; D gene: NA; J gene: TRBJ1-1; V gene: TRBV2; CDR3 protein: CASKVLNTEAFF; CDR3 DNA: TGTGCCAGCAAGGTATTGAACACTGAAGCTTTCTTT
clone size: many; D gene: NA; J gene: TRBJ1-5; V gene: TRBV5-5; CDR3 protein: CASSLGWSYNQPQHF; CDR3 DNA: TGTGCCAGCAGCTTGGGTTGGTCATACAATCAGCCCCAGCATTTT
clone size: many; D gene: TRBD2; J gene: TRBJ2-1; V gene: TRBV12-3/TRBV12-4; CDR3 protein: CASRRTSLDEQFF; CDR3 DNA: TGTGCCAGCAGAAGGACTAGCTTGGATGAGCAGTTCTTC
clone size: many; D gene: NA; J gene: TRBJ2-7; V gene: TRBV5-5; CDR3 protein: CASSPRMGFYEQYF; CDR3 DNA: TGTGCCAGCAGCCCTAGGATGGGGTTTTACGAGCAGTACTTC
clone size: NA; D gene: TRBD2; J gene: TRBJ2-3; V gene: TRBV7-8; CDR3 protein: CASSLAASGRATDTQYF; CDR3 DNA: TGTGCCAGCAGCTTAGCTGCTAGCGGGAGGGCCACAGATACGCAGTATTTT
clone size: many; D gene: TRBD2; J gene: TRBJ2-1; V gene: TRBV29-1; CDR3 protein: CSVALLSSGVSYNEQFF; CDR3 DNA: TGCAGCGTTGCATTGTTGAGTAGCGGGGTCTCCTACAATGAGCAGTTCTTC
clone size: NA; D gene: NA; J gene: TRBJ2-5; V gene: TRBV10-1; CDR3 protein: CASSESKRRETQYF; CDR3 DNA: TGCGCCAGCAGTGAGTCGAAGCGTCGGGAGACCCAGTACTTC
clone size: few; D gene: NA; J gene: TRBJ1-1; V gene: TRBV29-1; CDR3 protein: CSVLFSSGEAFF; CDR3 DNA: TGCAGCGTTTTATTCTCAAGTGGTGAAGCTTTCTTT
clone size: few; D gene: NA; J gene: TRBJ2-1; V gene: TRBV20-1; CDR3 protein: CSARVPQGNEQFF; CDR3 DNA: TGCAGTGCTAGAGTGCCCCAGGGGAATGAGCAGTTCTTC
clone size: NA; D gene: NA; J gene: TRBJ1-2; V gene: TRBV20-1; CDR3 protein: CSATVGGNYGYTF; CDR3 DNA: TGCAGTGCTACGGTTGGGGGCAACTATGGCTACACCTTC
clone size: many; D gene: NA; J gene: TRBJ2-3; V gene: TRBV7-9; CDR3 protein: CASSLTGFTDTQYF; CDR3 DNA: TGTGCCAGCAGCCTGACCGGGTTCACAGATACGCAGTATTTT
clone size: NA; D gene: NA; J gene: TRBJ2-3; V gene: TRBV7-9; CDR3 protein: CASSLAAGRTDTQYF; CDR3 DNA: TGTGCCAGCAGCTTAGCCGCGGGAAGAACAGATACGCAGTATTTT
clone size: many; D gene: TRBD2; J gene: TRBJ2-2; V gene: TRBV29-1; CDR3 protein: CSVEVPWEGTTGELFF; CDR3 DNA: TGCAGCGTTGAAGTCCCGTGGGAGGGCACCACCGGGGAGCTGTTTTTT
clone size: few; D gene: TRBD1; J gene: TRBJ2-1; V gene: TRBV20-1; CDR3 protein: CSAKTGTGGDEQFF; CDR3 DNA: TGCAGTGCCAAGACAGGGACAGGGGGCGATGAGCAGTTCTTC
clone size: many; D gene: NA; J gene: TRBJ1-5; V gene: TRBV10-2; CDR3 protein: CASSRAGRLSQPQHF; CDR3 DNA: TGCGCCAGCAGCAGGGCAGGGAGGTTAAGTCAGCCCCAGCATTTT
clone size: NA; D gene: NA; J gene: TRBJ1-1; V gene: TRBV4-3; CDR3 protein: CACSQGQMNTEAFF; CDR3 DNA: TGCGCCTGCAGCCAAGGTCAGATGAACACTGAAGCTTTCTTT
clone size: many; D gene: NA; J gene: TRBJ2-7; V gene: TRBV2; CDR3 protein: CASSDGAGSYEQYF; CDR3 DNA: TGTGCCAGCAGTGACGGGGCAGGATCCTACGAGCAGTACTTC
clone size: NA; D gene: NA; J gene: TRBJ1-6; V gene: TRBV4-3; CDR3 protein: CASSQGGYSPLHF; CDR3 DNA: TGCGCCAGCAGCCAAGGGGGCTATTCACCCCTCCACTTT
clone size: few; D gene: TRBD1; J gene: TRBJ2-3; V gene: TRBV15; CDR3 protein: CATSRVRTGEGDTQYF; CDR3 DNA: TGTGCCACCAGCAGAGTCCGGACAGGGGAGGGAGATACGCAGTATTTT
clone size: many; D gene: NA; J gene: TRBJ2-5; V gene: TRBV7-9; CDR3 protein: CASTIPGRTQYF; CDR3 DNA: TGTGCCAGCACCATACCGGGGAGAACCCAGTACTTC
clone size: NA; D gene: NA; J gene: TRBJ2-1; V gene: TRBV12-3/TRBV12-4; CDR3 protein: CASTPTGTTYNEQFF; CDR3 DNA: TGTGCCAGCACTCCGACCGGGACAACCTACAATGAGCAGTTCTTC
clone size: many; D gene: NA; J gene: TRBJ2-5; V gene: TRBV7-2; CDR3 protein: CASSPSGAVETQYF; CDR3 DNA: TGTGCCAGCAGCCCATCTGGGGCGGTGGAGACCCAGTACTTC
clone size: many; D gene: NA; J gene: TRBJ1-6; V gene: TRBV5-1; CDR3 protein: CASSFSGGGNSPLHF; CDR3 DNA: TGCGCCAGCAGCTTCTCTGGAGGAGGTAATTCACCCCTCCACTTT
clone size: few; D gene: NA; J gene: TRBJ2-7; V gene: TRBV21-1; CDR3 protein: CASSKRGSYEQYF; CDR3 DNA: TGTGCCAGCAGCAAACGGGGTTCCTACGAGCAGTACTTC
clone size: many; D gene: TRBD1; J gene: TRBJ1-2; V gene: TRBV12-3/TRBV12-4; CDR3 protein: CASSFRAGTGEGYTF; CDR3 DNA: TGTGCCAGCAGTTTCAGGGCCGGGACAGGGGAAGGCTACACCTTC
clone size: NA; D gene: NA; J gene: TRBJ2-6; V gene: TRBV5-1; CDR3 protein: CASSLGIPGANVLTF; CDR3 DNA: TGCGCCAGCAGCTTGGGGATCCCTGGGGCCAACGTCCTGACTTTC
clone size: NA; D gene: TRBD1; J gene: TRBJ2-1; V gene: TRBV7-2; CDR3 protein: CASSLRIDRAGNEQFF; CDR3 DNA: TGTGCCAGCAGCTTACGGATCGACAGGGCGGGCAATGAGCAGTTCTTC
clone size: NA; D gene: NA; J gene: TRBJ2-1; V gene: TRBV29-1; CDR3 protein: CSVEIRVNEQFF; CDR3 DNA: TGCAGCGTTGAGATCAGGGTCAATGAGCAGTTCTTC
clone size: NA; D gene: TRBD1; J gene: TRBJ2-3; V gene: TRBV12-3/TRBV12-4; CDR3 protein: CASSLLGQGIDTQYF; CDR3 DNA: TGTGCCAGCAGTTTATTGGGACAGGGTATAGATACGCAGTATTTT
clone size: few; D gene: NA; J gene: TRBJ2-7; V gene: TRBV25-1; CDR3 protein: CASSATGREQYF; CDR3 DNA: TGTGCCAGCAGTGCGACAGGCAGGGAGCAGTACTTC
clone size: NA; D gene: NA; J gene: TRBJ1-1; V gene: TRBV4-1; CDR3 protein: CASSQERQAEAFF; CDR3 DNA: TGCGCCAGCAGCCAAGAGAGACAGGCTGAAGCTTTCTTT
clone size: many; D gene: NA; J gene: TRBJ1-2; V gene: TRBV11-2; CDR3 protein: CASSSMMKGSYGYTF; CDR3 DNA: TGTGCCAGCAGCTCTATGATGAAGGGCTCTTATGGCTACACCTTC
clone size: few; D gene: TRBD1; J gene: TRBJ2-1; V gene: TRBV10-3; CDR3 protein: CAISRQGNSYNEQFF; CDR3 DNA: TGTGCCATCAGCCGACAGGGAAACTCCTACAATGAGCAGTTCTTC
clone size: many; D gene: NA; J gene: TRBJ2-3; V gene: TRBV7-2; CDR3 protein: CASSFSKNTQYF; CDR3 DNA: TGTGCCAGCAGCTTCTCCAAGAATACGCAGTATTTT
clone size: NA; D gene: TRBD2; J gene: TRBJ2-2; V gene: TRBV5-5; CDR3 protein: CASSLAGGPGTGELFF; CDR3 DNA: TGTGCCAGCAGCCTAGCGGGGGGCCCGGGCACCGGGGAGCTGTTTTTT
clone size: many; D gene: TRBD1; J gene: TRBJ1-1; V gene: TRBV4-3; CDR3 protein: CASSTGGRTEAFF; CDR3 DNA: TGCGCCAGCAGCACAGGGGGGCGAACTGAAGCTTTCTTT
clone size: many; D gene: NA; J gene: TRBJ1-1; V gene: TRBV5-1; CDR3 protein: CASRGDRKTEAFF; CDR3 DNA: TGCGCCAGCAGGGGGGACCGAAAAACTGAAGCTTTCTTT
clone size: NA; D gene: NA; J gene: TRBJ2-5; V gene: TRBV2; CDR3 protein: CASSEARNGETQYF; CDR3 DNA: TGTGCCAGCAGTGAAGCTCGTAACGGAGAGACCCAGTACTTC
clone size: NA; D gene: TRBD1; J gene: TRBJ1-1; V gene: TRBV7-9; CDR3 protein: CASTPTGVNTEAFF; CDR3 DNA: TGTGCCAGCACCCCGACAGGGGTAAACACTGAAGCTTTCTTT
clone size: NA; D gene: NA; J gene: TRBJ2-3; V gene: TRBV7-2; CDR3 protein: CASSLGLTTDTQYF; CDR3 DNA: TGTGCCAGCAGCTTAGGACTCACCACAGATACGCAGTATTTT
clone size: NA; D gene: NA; J gene: TRBJ2-1; V gene: TRBV7-8; CDR3 protein: CASSPAGSLGEQFF; CDR3 DNA: TGTGCCAGCAGCCCGGCCGGGAGTTTGGGTGAGCAGTTCTTC
clone size: few; D gene: NA; J gene: TRBJ1-1; V gene: TRBV4-1; CDR3 protein: CASSQVVHTEAFF; CDR3 DNA: TGCGCCAGCAGCCAAGTAGTACACACTGAAGCTTTCTTT
clone size: NA; D gene: NA; J gene: TRBJ2-1; V gene: TRBV28; CDR3 protein: CASSPVDRIKYNEQFF; CDR3 DNA: TGTGCCAGCAGTCCAGTCGACAGGATCAAGTACAATGAGCAGTTCTTC
clone size: many; D gene: NA; J gene: TRBJ2-7; V gene: TRBV5-1; CDR3 protein: CASSPGVDGEQYF; CDR3 DNA: TGCGCCAGCAGCCCCGGGGTCGACGGAGAGCAGTACTTC
clone size: many; D gene: NA; J gene: TRBJ2-6; V gene: TRBV27; CDR3 protein: CASSATLGANVLTF; CDR3 DNA: TGTGCCAGCAGTGCCACTCTTGGGGCCAACGTCCTGACTTTC
clone size: few; D gene: NA; J gene: TRBJ2-1; V gene: TRBV29-1; CDR3 protein: CSAKAGSSYNEQFF; CDR3 DNA: TGCAGCGCCAAGGCGGGTAGCTCCTACAATGAGCAGTTCTTC
clone size: many; D gene: TRBD2; J gene: TRBJ2-2; V gene: TRBV6-5; CDR3 protein: CASSSGLSGELFF; CDR3 DNA: TGTGCCAGCAGTTCGGGACTATCCGGGGAGCTGTTTTTT
clone size: NA; D gene: TRBD2; J gene: TRBJ2-1; V gene: TRBV9; CDR3 protein: CASSVVAAGVEQFF; CDR3 DNA: TGTGCCAGCAGCGTAGTCGCAGCGGGGGTTGAGCAGTTCTTC